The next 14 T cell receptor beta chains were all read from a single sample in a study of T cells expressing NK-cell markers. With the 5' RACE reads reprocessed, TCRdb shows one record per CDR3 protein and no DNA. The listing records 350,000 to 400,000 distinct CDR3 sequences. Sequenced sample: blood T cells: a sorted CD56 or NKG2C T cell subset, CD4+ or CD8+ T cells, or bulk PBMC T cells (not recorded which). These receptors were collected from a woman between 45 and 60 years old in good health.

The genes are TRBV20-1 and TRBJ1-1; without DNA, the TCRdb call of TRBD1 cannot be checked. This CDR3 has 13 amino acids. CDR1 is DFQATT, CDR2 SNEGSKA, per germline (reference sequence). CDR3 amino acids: CSASPPGVTEAFF.

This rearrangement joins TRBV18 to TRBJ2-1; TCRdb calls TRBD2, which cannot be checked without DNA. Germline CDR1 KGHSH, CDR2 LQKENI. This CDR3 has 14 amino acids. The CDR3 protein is CASSPPSREVEQFF.

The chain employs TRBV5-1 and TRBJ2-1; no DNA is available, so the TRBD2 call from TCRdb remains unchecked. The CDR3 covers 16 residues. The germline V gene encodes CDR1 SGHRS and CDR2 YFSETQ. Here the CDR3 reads CASSFGGTNLYNEQFF.

CDR3 amino acids: CASSVETPEQFF. The chain joins TRBV9 to TRBJ2-1. Germline CDR1 SGDLS, CDR2 YYNGEE. CDR3 length: 12 amino acids.

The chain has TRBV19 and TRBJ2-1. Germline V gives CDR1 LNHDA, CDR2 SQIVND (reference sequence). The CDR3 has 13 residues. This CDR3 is CASSIVGANEQFF.

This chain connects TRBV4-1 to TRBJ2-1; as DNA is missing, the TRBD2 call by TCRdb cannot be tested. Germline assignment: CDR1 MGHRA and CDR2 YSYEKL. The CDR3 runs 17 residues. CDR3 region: CASSQQRLAGGDNEQFF.

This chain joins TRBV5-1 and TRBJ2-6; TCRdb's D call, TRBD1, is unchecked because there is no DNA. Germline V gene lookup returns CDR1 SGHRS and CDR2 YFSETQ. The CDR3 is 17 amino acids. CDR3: CASSAYTSGSGANVLTF.

CDR3 loop: CASSPTSLNTEAFF. The chain is built from TRBV18 and TRBJ1-1. Germline V gene sequence: CDR1 KGHSH, CDR2 LQKENI. The CDR3 covers 14 residues.

The CDR3 loop reads CSAENVGANVLTF. V and J are TRBV20-1 and TRBJ2-6. This CDR3 is built from 13 residues. From germline, CDR1 is DFQATT and CDR2 SNEGSKA (reference sequence).

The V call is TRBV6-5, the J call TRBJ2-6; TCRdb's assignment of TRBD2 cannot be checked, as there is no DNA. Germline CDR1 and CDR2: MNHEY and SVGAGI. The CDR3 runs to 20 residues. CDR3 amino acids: CASSYREVVEAGTGANVLTF.

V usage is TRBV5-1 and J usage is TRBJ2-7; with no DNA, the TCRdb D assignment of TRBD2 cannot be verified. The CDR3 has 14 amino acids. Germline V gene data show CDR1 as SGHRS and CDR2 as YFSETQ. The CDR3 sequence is CASSSLAGPYEQYF. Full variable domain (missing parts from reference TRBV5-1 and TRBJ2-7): KAGVTQTPRYLIKTRGQQVTLSCSPISGHRSVSWYQQTPGQGLQFLFEYFSETQRNKGNFPGRFSGRQFSNSRSEMNVSTLELGDSALYLCASSSLAGPYEQYFGPGTRLTVT.

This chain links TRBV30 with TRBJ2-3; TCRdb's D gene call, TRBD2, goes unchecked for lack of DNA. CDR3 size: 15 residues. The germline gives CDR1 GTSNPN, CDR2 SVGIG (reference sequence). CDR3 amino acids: CAWSGLAGNTDTQYF.

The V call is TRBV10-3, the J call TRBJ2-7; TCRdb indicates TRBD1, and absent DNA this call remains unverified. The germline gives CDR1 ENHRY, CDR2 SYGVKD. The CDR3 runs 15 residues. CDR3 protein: CAISELGTGSYEQYF.

CDR3 protein: CATKRSADTQYF. The J gene is TRBJ2-3, the V gene TRBV6-2 or TRBV6-3. Germline V gene sequence: CDR1 MNHEY, CDR2 SVGEGT. The CDR3 covers 12 residues.